This is a list of T cell receptor beta chains from one sample in a study of cytomegalovirus exposure and HLA in healthy donors. Some clones are missing from TCRdb's copy, which holds only in-frame ones; the method was immunoSEQ multiplex PCR. In the table there are about 140,000 clones, approximately 82% of which are singletons. The sample was PBMCs. Source of these receptors: a man aged 18-30 years in good health and CMV-seropositive. The CDR3 runs from the conserved cysteine through the conserved F or W. A D gene is named only where the DNA matches it firmly. Some rows have no size entry. The others give once, few or many, or a class for an expanded clone.

j_call,clone_size,d_call,v_call,cdr3_aa,cdr3_nt
TRBJ2-4,.,.,TRBV28,CASRSVSKNIQYF,TGTGCCAGCAGGAGTGTGTCCAAAAACATTCAGTACTTC
TRBJ1-2,.,TRBD1,TRBV28,CAAGGYGYTF,TGTGCCGCAGGGGGCTATGGCTACACCTTC
TRBJ1-2,few,TRBD1,TRBV5-1,CASSPGTGLANYGYTF,TGCGCCAGCAGCCCTGGGACAGGCTTAGCTAACTATGGCTACACCTTC
TRBJ2-3,.,.,TRBV7-2,CASSQPGDTQYF,TGTGCCAGCAGCCAGCCAGGGGATACGCAGTATTTT
TRBJ1-2,.,.,TRBV2,CASSLTGMDGYTF,TGTGCCAGCAGCTTAACAGGGATGGATGGCTACACCTTC
TRBJ1-5,.,.,TRBV5-8,CASSLLGAGQPQHF,TGTGCCAGCAGCTTGTTAGGGGCAGGTCAGCCCCAGCATTTT
TRBJ2-4,few,TRBD1,TRBV5-1,CASSGGTGGNIQYF,TGCGCCAGCAGCGGGGGGACAGGGGGAAACATTCAGTACTTC
TRBJ2-7,.,.,TRBV15,CATSRTLGRFYEQYF,TGTGCCACCAGCAGAACTCTGGGCCGATTCTACGAGCAGTACTTC
TRBJ2-7,.,.,TRBV5-1,CASSLGTPYEQYF,TGCGCCAGCAGCTTGGGGACACCCTACGAGCAGTACTTC
TRBJ2-1,.,TRBD2,TRBV6-5,CASSAGREGGEQFF,TGTGCCAGCAGTGCTGGGCGGGAGGGCGGTGAGCAGTTCTTC
TRBJ2-2,.,.,TRBV6-1,CASSEAHGRGTGELFF,TGTGCCAGCAGTGAAGCGCACGGGAGAGGCACCGGGGAGCTGTTTTTT
TRBJ1-1,.,.,TRBV29-1,CSVEVQASLNTEAFF,TGCAGCGTTGAAGTCCAGGCCAGCTTGAACACTGAAGCTTTCTTT
TRBJ2-2,.,TRBD2,TRBV6-1,CASIFGGTGELFF,TGTGCCAGCATTTTCGGGGGGACCGGGGAGCTGTTTTTT
TRBJ1-1,.,.,TRBV29-1,CSATGLKQALNTEAFF,TGCAGCGCCACAGGCTTAAAACAGGCTCTGAACACTGAAGCTTTCTTT
TRBJ2-5,.,.,TRBV6-5,CASGKGAEETQYF,TGTGCCAGCGGTAAAGGGGCGGAAGAGACCCAGTACTTC
TRBJ2-1,few,.,TRBV4-1,CASSHLYNEQFF,TGCGCCAGCAGCCACCTCTACAATGAGCAGTTCTTC
TRBJ2-7,.,.,TRBV28,CASSFTPVPRSSYEQYF,TGTGCCAGCAGTTTCACTCCGGTGCCAAGGAGCTCCTACGAGCAGTACTTC
TRBJ1-2,few,.,TRBV5-4,CASSFMGADYGYTF,TGTGCCAGCAGCTTCATGGGGGCAGACTATGGCTACACCTTC
TRBJ1-2,.,TRBD1,TRBV10-3,CAISDPDPTGGYGYTF,TGTGCCATCAGTGACCCCGATCCGACAGGGGGCTATGGCTACACCTTC
TRBJ2-3,.,TRBD2,TRBV9,CASRELTSGFTDTQYF,TGTGCCAGCAGGGAGCTGACTAGCGGGTTCACAGATACGCAGTATTTT
TRBJ1-1,.,TRBD1,TRBV2,CASSNDRGGSTEAFF,TGTGCCAGCAGTAACGACAGGGGGGGTAGCACTGAAGCTTTCTTT
TRBJ2-1,.,TRBD2,TRBV19,CASGRQGIGGRAYEQFF,TGTGCCAGTGGCCGGCAGGGGATTGGCGGGAGGGCCTATGAGCAGTTCTTC
TRBJ2-7,.,TRBD1,TRBV18,CASSLDRGYEQYF,TGTGCCAGCTCACTAGACAGGGGTTACGAGCAGTACTTC
TRBJ2-3,.,.,TRBV6-5,CASTPQGLRTDTQYF,TGTGCCAGCACCCCACAAGGACTTCGCACAGATACGCAGTATTTT
TRBJ2-5,.,TRBD1,TRBV18,CASSPEDRVLQETQYF,TGTGCCAGCTCACCCGAGGACAGGGTCCTTCAAGAGACCCAGTACTTC
TRBJ1-2,.,TRBD1,TRBV29-1,CSVRTGGRGYGYTF,TGCAGCGTTCGGACAGGGGGACGGGGCTATGGCTACACCTTC
TRBJ2-6,.,.,TRBV6-4,CASSESRGSGANVLTF,TGTGCCAGCAGTGAGTCAAGGGGCTCTGGGGCCAACGTCCTGACTTTC
TRBJ1-5,once,TRBD1,TRBV7-2,CASSYSLFPGGGLNQPQHF,TGTGCCAGCAGCTACTCTTTATTTCCAGGGGGCGGTCTAAATCAGCCCCAGCATTTT
TRBJ1-4,.,.,TRBV5-1,CASRLTGTTNEKLFF,TGCGCCAGCAGATTAACAGGTACAACTAATGAAAAACTGTTTTTT
TRBJ1-1,once,.,TRBV5-1,CASSYPGREETEAFF,TGCGCCAGCAGCTACCCTGGCAGGGAGGAAACTGAAGCTTTCTTT
TRBJ2-5,.,TRBD2,TRBV7-9,CASSFGGGPKETQYF,TGTGCCAGCAGCTTTGGGGGAGGGCCAAAAGAGACCCAGTACTTC